This section outlines one T cell receptor beta chain sequence together with its context. Data came from immunoSEQ multiplex PCR; TCRdb stores just in-frame clones and leaves some out. The top ten hold around 0.14% of the sample, which has millions of clones, around 90% seen once. Deletions cut 5 bases from V and 5 bases from J, with 9 bases between. The CDR3 has 13 residues. Germline CDR1 reads MNHEY; CDR2 reads SMNVEV (reference sequence). The data belong to a study of shared clonotypes between healthy human individuals. The origin of this receptor is a man younger than 30 in good health. The chain joins TRBV27 to TRBJ1-4; unclear D gene. The sequencing input was naive CD4+ T cells sorted from blood. As to subset: CD45RA+ positively selected. CDR3 sequence reads: CASSPWVNEKLFF. For the CDR3, the DNA is TGTGCCAGCAGTCCCTGGGTGAATGAAAAACTGTTTTTT.